The entry that follows covers one TCR beta chain sequence. The antigen is unknown. The entirety of the isolated RNA underwent reverse transcription, so expressed TCRB transcripts were sequenced. Profiling relied on immunoSEQ multiplex PCR, and the TCRdb table lists in-frame clones only, not all of them. The sample has about 290,000 clones, about 8.5% seen once. The CDR3 is made up of 16 amino acids. Trimming at V came to 5 bases and at J to 2 bases, leaving 8 bases not matched to a gene. CDR1 is PRHDT, CDR2 FYEKMQ, per germline (reference sequence). The data belong to a study of beta chain features in type 1 diabetes. General study points: The study found that naive, central memory and Treg TCRB repertoires appeared more similar in patients than in healthy donors.

Sequenced input: central memory CD4+ T cells from blood. The receptor's source is a woman aged 18 to 35 in good health. The chain joins TRBV13 to TRBJ2-1, with 8 bases lining up with TRBD1. In DNA form, the CDR3 reads TGTGCCAGCAGCGATGGGACAGGAGCTACCTACAATGAGCAGTTCTTC. Its protein is CASSDGTGATYNEQFF.